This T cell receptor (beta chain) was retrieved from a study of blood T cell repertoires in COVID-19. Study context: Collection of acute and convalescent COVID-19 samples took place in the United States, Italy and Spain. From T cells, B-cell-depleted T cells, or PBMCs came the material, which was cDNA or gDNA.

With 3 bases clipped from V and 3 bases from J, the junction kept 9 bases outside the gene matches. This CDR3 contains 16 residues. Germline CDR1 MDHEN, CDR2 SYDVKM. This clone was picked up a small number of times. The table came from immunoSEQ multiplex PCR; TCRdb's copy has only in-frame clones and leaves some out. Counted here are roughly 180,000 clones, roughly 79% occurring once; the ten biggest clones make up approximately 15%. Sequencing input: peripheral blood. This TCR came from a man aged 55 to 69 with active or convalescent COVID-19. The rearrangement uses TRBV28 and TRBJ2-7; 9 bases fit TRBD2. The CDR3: CASSFPREGPDYEQYF. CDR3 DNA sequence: TGTGCCAGCAGTTTCCCGCGGGAGGGCCCTGACTACGAGCAGTACTTC.